A single sample is the source of the 21 T cell receptor beta chains below, sequenced in a study of shared clonotypes between healthy human individuals. TCRdb keeps only in-frame clones here, not all; method: immunoSEQ multiplex PCR. This sample has some 1.5 million clones, with about 98% found just once. The specimen sequenced was naive CD4+ T cells sorted from blood. Subset here: CD45RA+ positively selected. The origin of the receptors is a man between 25 and 39 years old in good health.

V gene TRBV28 combines with J gene TRBJ1-2; 8 nucleotides match TRBD1. V dropped 4 bases and J dropped 6; count of bases not matched to a gene: 4. From germline, CDR1 is MDHEN and CDR2 SYDVKM. The CDR3 sequence is 13 residues long. CDR3 in amino acids: CASSSQGAHGYTF. CDR3 sequence (DNA): TGTGCCAGCAGTTCCCAGGGGGCACATGGCTACACCTTC.

The chain employs TRBV19 and TRBJ2-7; the match to TRBD2 covers 9 bases. There are 17 residues in the CDR3. Unmatched junction bases numbered 11, after V lost 1 base and J lost 4 bases. Germline V lookup: CDR1 LNHDA, CDR2 SQIVND (reference sequence). The CDR3 is CASSIAASGNKRYEQYF. CDR3 DNA: TGTGCCAGTAGTATAGCTGCTAGCGGGAACAAGCGGTACGAGCAGTACTTC.

The chain couples TRBV19 to TRBJ2-2, with 7 nucleotides matching TRBD1. Germline V gene sequence: CDR1 LNHDA, CDR2 SQIVND (reference sequence). V was clipped by 3 bases and J by 3 bases; unmatched bases: 13. The CDR3 is 18 residues long. In DNA, the CDR3 is TGTGCCAGTAGTATCGGTCATAGACAGGGCTGGTACACCGGGGAGCTGTTTTTT. Translated, it gives CASSIGHRQGWYTGELFF.

The V and J genes are TRBV29-1 and TRBJ2-6, with D unclear. The CDR3 contains 13 residues. Trimming left V 7 bases short and J 0 bases short, with 7 bases between. The V gene's germline CDR1 is SQVTM and CDR2 ANQGSEA. CDR3: CSARYSGANVLTF. CDR3 nucleotides: TGCAGCGCCCGTTACTCTGGGGCCAACGTCCTGACTTTC. Complete variable domain (other parts from reference TRBV29-1 and TRBJ2-6): SAVISQKPSRDICQRGTSLTIQCQVDSQVTMMFWYRQQPGQSLTLIATANQGSEATYESGFVIDKFPISRPNLTFSTLTVSNMSPEDSSIYLCSARYSGANVLTFGAGSRLTVL.

Comments on this clone: The same CDR3 can be traced to other DNA sequences in this sample. CDR3 region: CASSPPGNYGYTF. For the CDR3, the DNA is TGTGCCAGCTCACCACCGGGTAACTATGGCTACACCTTC. The rearrangement links TRBV18 to TRBJ1-2; D is ambiguous. Per germline, CDR1 KGHSH and CDR2 LQKENI. V was pared by 0 bases and J by 1 base, with 3 bases between. CDR3 length: 13 amino acids.

The chain carries TRBV5-1 and TRBJ1-1, with 8 bases that match TRBD1. CDR1 and CDR2 from the germline V gene are SGHRS and YFSETQ. Germline trimming cut 4 bases from V and 5 bases from J; bases unmatched to any gene: 4. The CDR3 has 13 amino acids. CDR3 DNA: TGCGCCAGCAGCGCAGGGGGCCTGACTGAAGCTTTCTTT. Protein sequence: CASSAGGLTEAFF.

The rearrangement uses TRBV14 and TRBJ1-2; 7 bases map to TRBD1. The CDR3 extends over 17 amino acids. The germline gives CDR1 SGHDN, CDR2 FVKESK. V shed 5 bases and J 7 bases; nucleotides not matched to a gene: 19. CDR3 sequence reads: CASSRQGLSWLHLGYTF. The CDR3 DNA reads TGTGCCAGCAGCAGACAGGGCCTATCTTGGCTACACCTTGGCTACACCTTC.

This sequence joins TRBV4-1 and TRBJ2-6; D possibly corresponds to TRBD2 (5 bases). Per germline, CDR1 MGHRA and CDR2 YSYEKL. V was trimmed by 3 bases and J by 0 bases, leaving 15 bases between them. The CDR3 is 18 amino acids. The CDR3, as DNA: TGCGCCAGCAGCCAGGATGGGCCGGGGTCCTCTGGGGCCAACGTCCTGACTTTC. As protein: CASSQDGPGSSGANVLTF.

J is TRBJ1-1 and V is TRBV7-2; TRBD1 matches at 9 bases. This CDR3 is 15 amino acids long. V lost 5 bases and J lost 3; bases outside the gene matches: 7. The germline CDR1 and CDR2 sequences are SGHTA and FQGNSA. The DNA of the CDR3 is TGTGCCAGCAGCGGTTCGGGACAGGGATACACTGAAGCTTTCTTT. Translated, it gives CASSGSGQGYTEAFF.

This clone appeared a single time. The chain has TRBV27 and TRBJ2-3; D remains unclear. The length of the CDR3 is 12 residues. The V gene's germline CDR1 is MNHEY and CDR2 SMNVEV (reference sequence). Trimming shortened V by 7 bases and J by 0 bases, and 5 bases separated the two germline ends. The DNA of the CDR3 is TGTGCCAGCAAGTCTAGCACAGATACGCAGTATTTT. Translating it yields CASKSSTDTQYF.

To note about this clone: A read error may account for a junction end that differs from germline. V gene TRBV5-1 combines with J gene TRBJ2-1; D is uncertain. This CDR3 region has 13 residues. Germline CDR1 and CDR2: SGHRS and YFSETQ. In nucleotides, the CDR3 is TGCGCCAGCAGCCTAGGATCCTCCAATGAGCAGTTCTTC. It yields the protein CASSLGSSNEQFF.

V is TRBV28 and J is TRBJ2-5; weak D call: TRBD2 (5 bases). The V end lost 6 bases, the J end lost 4 bases, and 15 bases lay between the germline ends. CDR1 is MDHEN, CDR2 SYDVKM, per germline. The CDR3 totals 14 residues. The CDR3 protein is CASRSGGLLETQYF. In DNA, the CDR3 is TGTGCCAGCAGGTCCGGCGGACTCCTAGAGACCCAGTACTTC.

The gene calls are TRBV5-5 and TRBJ2-2, with TRBD1 matching 11 bases. Unmatched junction bases numbered 13, after V lost 4 bases and J lost 2 bases. Germline V CDR1 and CDR2: SGHKS, YYEKEE (reference sequence). The CDR3 covers 19 residues. The CDR3, as DNA: TGTGCCAGCAGCCCGGCCTGGGGACAGGGGGAGGAAAACACCGGGGAGCTGTTTTTT. It translates to CASSPAWGQGEENTGELFF.

This chain joins TRBV6-5 and TRBJ2-3; either TRBD1 or TRBD2 may supply D (5 bases each). The CDR3 covers 15 residues. Trimming removed 5 bases from V and 2 bases from J, with 14 bases in between. Looked up from germline, CDR1 is MNHEY and CDR2 is SVGAGI. The CDR3, as DNA: TGTGCCAGCAGTGGTGGGACCCGATTCACAGATACGCAGTATTTT. Translation gives CASSGGTRFTDTQYF.

The genes are TRBV19 and TRBJ2-3; no clear D gene. Germline V gene sequence: CDR1 LNHDA, CDR2 SQIVND (reference sequence). Trimming took 1 base from V and 4 from J, leaving 6 bases between them. CDR3 length: 13 amino acids. The CDR3 DNA reads TGTGCCAGTAGTATAGCCCCCGCAGATACGCAGTATTTT. Its translation: CASSIAPADTQYF.

The chain uses TRBV28 and TRBJ2-7, with TRBD1 matching over 8 bases. Unmatched junction bases numbered 8, after V lost 10 bases and J lost 6 bases. Germline CDR1 and CDR2: MDHEN and SYDVKM. The CDR3 loop spans 12 amino acids. This CDR3 reads CATPGTGGEQYF. The CDR3 coding sequence is TGTGCCACCCCCGGGACAGGAGGCGAGCAGTACTTC.

This rearrangement joins TRBV5-4 to TRBJ2-2; TRBD2 matches at 11 bases. Germline V gene data show CDR1 as SGHNT and CDR2 as YYREEE (reference sequence). The CDR3 runs 15 residues. V dropped 4 bases and J dropped 7; count of bases not matched to a gene: 6. The CDR3 protein is CASSPGSGRDGELFF. CDR3 coding DNA: TGTGCCAGCAGCCCTGGTAGCGGGAGGGACGGGGAGCTGTTTTTT.

The V call is TRBV7-9, the J call TRBJ1-4; TRBD1 is a possible D gene (5 bases). Germline V CDR1 and CDR2: SEHNR, FQNEAQ (reference sequence). The CDR3 spans 13 residues. V was pared by 2 bases and J by 8 bases, with 9 bases between. The CDR3 DNA reads TGTGCCAGCAGCTTAACAGGTTTCGAAAAACTGTTTTTT. Protein sequence: CASSLTGFEKLFF.

Note on this clone: The same CDR3 can be traced to other DNA sequences in this sample. This chain connects TRBV18 to TRBJ2-3, with D unresolved. V was clipped by 0 bases and J by 2 bases, with 3 bases between them. CDR1 is KGHSH and CDR2 is LQKENI in the germline V gene. This CDR3 comprises 13 residues. CDR3 amino acids: CASSPPATDTQYF. The CDR3 DNA is TGTGCCAGCTCACCACCGGCCACAGATACGCAGTATTTT.

The chain couples TRBV9 to TRBJ2-1; 7 nucleotides match TRBD2. Germline V gives CDR1 SGDLS, CDR2 YYNGEE. Trimming took 4 bases from V and 4 from J; bases not matched to a gene: 8. CDR3 length: 15 residues. Here the CDR3 reads CASSPTSAIYNEQFF. CDR3 sequence (DNA): TGTGCCAGCAGCCCAACTAGCGCAATTTACAATGAGCAGTTCTTC.

The chain uses TRBV5-4 and TRBJ1-2; D is uncertain. CDR1 is SGHNT and CDR2 is YYREEE in the germline V gene (reference sequence). CDR3 length: 12 residues. Trimming stripped 3 bases from V and 4 bases from J, with 7 bases between. Here the CDR3 reads CASSSISYGYTF. The CDR3 nucleotides are TGTGCCAGCAGCTCGATCAGCTATGGCTACACCTTC.